Included here is one T cell receptor (beta chain) sequence, with context. The target antigen is unknown. Its ends do not fully match the called genes, so a read error is possible. Other nucleotide sequences from this sample produce the same CDR3. Germline CDR1 reads LNHDA; CDR2 reads SQIVND (reference sequence). The CDR3 loop spans 15 amino acids. These data come from a study of radiotherapy plus CTLA-4 blockade in lung cancer. Study summary: For 15% to 20% of patients, objective responses occurred, and around 34% had disease control.

The study treated chemo-refractory metastatic non-small-cell lung cancer patients with focal radiation plus ipilimumab CTLA-4 blockade. Study-wide results and caveats: It was early blood T cell clone dynamics, with interferon-beta, that reportedly best predicted response. Radiotherapy plus ipilimumab was followed by expansion in blood of tumor-derived TCR clones.

The data were produced by immunoSEQ multiplex PCR, yet TCRdb's version contains in-frame clones alone and is incomplete. The sample records about 59,000 clones, around 74% being singletons. The receptor's source is a human donor with non-small cell lung cancer whose response to radiotherapy plus ipilimumab could not be evaluated. The rearrangement joins TRBV19 to TRBJ1-1; D gene uncertain. The sample consisted of peripheral blood, taken from a patient treated with radiotherapy plus ipilimumab. CDR3: CASSIDLTGDTEAFF. DNA for the CDR3: TGTGCCAGTAGTATAGATCTAACGGGAGACACCGAAGCTTTCTTT. The variable domain in full, completed from reference TRBV19 and TRBJ1-1, reads DGGITQSPKYLFRKEGQNVTLSCEQNLNHDAMYWYRQDPGQGLRLIYYSQIVNDFQKGDIAEGYSVSREKKESFPLTVTSAQKNPTAFYLCASSIDLTGDTEAFFGQGTRLTVV.